The subject of this entry is one T cell receptor beta chain. Antigen specificity is unknown. The data derive from a study of shared clonotypes between healthy human individuals. Study-wide results and limits: Clonotype sharing across several donors was observed for around 5% of naive CD4 clonotypes.

This CDR3 spans 12 amino acids. Trimming pared 0 bases from V and 6 bases from J, leaving 7 bases between. CDR1 and CDR2 from the germline V gene are SGHNT and YYREEE (reference sequence). Generated by immunoSEQ multiplex PCR, the TCRdb table keeps only in-frame clones and is missing some. The data contain about 2.3 million clones, about 92% of them seen just once; the ten biggest clones take up 0.39%. The V gene is TRBV5-4, the J gene TRBJ2-7, with D unresolved. What was sequenced was naive CD4+ T cells from PBMCs. Subset given: CD45RA+ positively selected. This TCR was sampled from a man between 18 and 29 years old in good health. Some clones in this sample may be carry-over from other donors' samples. CDR3 DNA: TGTGCCAGCAGCTTGGGTGGCATCGAGCAGTACTTC. Amino acids: CASSLGGIEQYF.